A selection of T cell receptor beta chains follows, all from one sample in a study of blood T cell repertoires in COVID-19. The protocol was immunoSEQ multiplex PCR, while the TCRdb copy is restricted to in-frame clones and leaves out a portion. The sample consists of approximately 170,000 clones, around 80% of them appearing once. The sample taken for sequencing was peripheral blood. The receptors here all came from a woman aged 70 to 79 with COVID-19, enrolled during active disease. CDR3s include the opening cysteine and the closing phenylalanine or tryptophan. Each record gives: V gene, CDR3 protein.

V gene: TRBV25-1
CDR3 protein: CASSVMNTEAFF

V gene: TRBV3-1/TRBV3-2
CDR3 protein: CASSQTRTGGGYTF

V gene: TRBV19
CDR3 protein: CASSQVAQNNSPLHF

V gene: TRBV27
CDR3 protein: CASRPIGQGGDQPQHF

V gene: TRBV15
CDR3 protein: CATSRGDSSSGANVLTF

V gene: TRBV19
CDR3 protein: CASSIPRSGGARYGYTF

V gene: TRBV19
CDR3 protein: CASSIRSGFIGNTIYF

V gene: TRBV5-5
CDR3 protein: CASSIGLYEQYF

V gene: TRBV6-5
CDR3 protein: CASSYGGGPTEAFF

V gene: TRBV27
CDR3 protein: CASFFVGRRTEAFF

V gene: TRBV19
CDR3 protein: CASSIRQANQPQHF

V gene: TRBV28
CDR3 protein: CASRPPAGLYNEQFF

V gene: TRBV27
CDR3 protein: CASSSRGLGYEQYF

V gene: TRBV6-5
CDR3 protein: CASLPDRASNQPQHF

V gene: TRBV6-1
CDR3 protein: CASSGGSLGHNYGYTF

V gene: TRBV9
CDR3 protein: CASSVATGQGYSPLHF

V gene: TRBV30
CDR3 protein: CAWSVGGTGELFF

V gene: TRBV29-1
CDR3 protein: CSDDRDRAF

V gene: TRBV24-1
CDR3 protein: CATSDLSSGYEQYF

V gene: TRBV30
CDR3 protein: CAWSVTFNYGYTF

V gene: TRBV28
CDR3 protein: CASSIPTGGDEKLFF

V gene: TRBV6-2/TRBV6-3
CDR3 protein: CASSQRVQGTEAFF

V gene: TRBV2
CDR3 protein: CASRQGPTNEKLFF

V gene: TRBV5-6
CDR3 protein: CASSTGGYGYTF

V gene: TRBV28
CDR3 protein: CASTTGSYYGYTF

V gene: TRBV6-6
CDR3 protein: CASSYIWESEQFF

V gene: TRBV2
CDR3 protein: CASTQTANTEAFF

V gene: TRBV5-1
CDR3 protein: CASSPARAGVYEQYF

V gene: TRBV19
CDR3 protein: CASSIRSVRENQPQHF

V gene: TRBV6-5
CDR3 protein: CASRDWGGEETQYF

V gene: TRBV10-1
CDR3 protein: CARLLRDGELFF

V gene: TRBV15
CDR3 protein: CATSRTLDEADTQYF

V gene: TRBV28
CDR3 protein: CASSQTSGASTDTQYF

V gene: TRBV28
CDR3 protein: CASSLLTSIDTQYF

V gene: TRBV6-6
CDR3 protein: CASSYRRGEVQHF

V gene: TRBV3-1/TRBV3-2
CDR3 protein: CASSHTSGRVNEQFF

V gene: TRBV3-1/TRBV3-2
CDR3 protein: CASSQRPGQNQPQHF

V gene: TRBV6-2/TRBV6-3
CDR3 protein: CASSYSTMAGSLTLMNTEAFF

V gene: TRBV3-1/TRBV3-2
CDR3 protein: CASSQDVWRNEAFF

V gene: TRBV5-5
CDR3 protein: CASSLVEDRDQPQHF

V gene: TRBV6-5
CDR3 protein: CASSYSAGVNYGYTF

V gene: TRBV2
CDR3 protein: CASMGGPYEQYF

V gene: TRBV28
CDR3 protein: CASGATGSTDTQYF

V gene: TRBV5-4
CDR3 protein: CASSLVGVRGKGTDTQYF

V gene: TRBV6-5
CDR3 protein: CASSYYGEAFF

V gene: TRBV15
CDR3 protein: CATSRDGTGVGQPQHF

V gene: TRBV27
CDR3 protein: CASSLQASTDTQYF

V gene: TRBV7-9
CDR3 protein: CASSFYSPGNEKLFF

V gene: TRBV10-3
CDR3 protein: CATRRPAGPDTQYF

V gene: TRBV9
CDR3 protein: CASSPGQINQPQHF

V gene: TRBV6-5
CDR3 protein: CASSYGAVSYEQYF

V gene: TRBV19
CDR3 protein: CASKAKRAGGTGELFF

V gene: TRBV2
CDR3 protein: CASSVGRGYQPQHF

V gene: TRBV7-7
CDR3 protein: CASSFSSGYEQYF

V gene: TRBV7-2
CDR3 protein: CASSLRRGFQETQYF

V gene: TRBV6-1
CDR3 protein: CASSEAGTCFF

V gene: TRBV25-1
CDR3 protein: CASRWTGGTDTQYF